This is a list of T cell receptor beta chains from one sample in a study of cytomegalovirus exposure and HLA in healthy donors. Method: immunoSEQ multiplex PCR; TCRdb's copy keeps in-frame clones and lacks some. There are 130,000 to 150,000 clones in the sample; roughly 70% occur only once, and 1.5% to 2% lies in the top ten. The sequencing sample was made of PBMCs. Receptors were obtained from a woman between 35 and 50 years old in good health and CMV-seronegative. The CDR3 runs from the conserved cysteine through the conserved F or W. D genes are given only for firm matches. The size entry is marked missing in some rows and otherwise reads once, few, many or a size class.

clone_size,d_call,v_call,j_call,cdr3_nt,cdr3_aa
-,-,TRBV11-3,TRBJ2-3,TGTGCCAGCAGCCCGGGACTCTCGGCCCCGACAGATACGCAGTATTTT,CASSPGLSAPTDTQYF
-,TRBD1,TRBV5-4,TRBJ1-1,TGTGCCAGCAGCTTGGGGGACAGGGGGCGTACTGAAGCTTTCTTT,CASSLGDRGRTEAFF
-,-,TRBV9,TRBJ2-3,TGTGCCAGCAGCATCCTCAGCGGTAGGGGGGGCCCCGATACGCAGTATTTT,CASSILSGRGGPDTQYF
-,-,TRBV5-6,TRBJ2-7,TGTGCCAGCAGCTTGGTCCAGGGCAGGAACGAGCAGTACTTC,CASSLVQGRNEQYF
-,-,TRBV29-1,TRBJ1-1,TGCAGCGTTACTACAATGGCCAACACTGAAGCTTTCTTT,CSVTTMANTEAFF
once,-,TRBV15,TRBJ1-2,TGTGCCACCAGCAGAGATCGGGTGACTGGGAACTATGGCTACACCTTC,CATSRDRVTGNYGYTF
-,TRBD2,TRBV5-4,TRBJ2-3,TGTGCCAGCAGCCCCAGCGGGAGAATAAGGGATACGCAGTATTTT,CASSPSGRIRDTQYF
-,-,TRBV6-4,TRBJ1-2,TGTGCCAGCAGTTGCAGACAGGTCGAATGGAATAGCTATGGCTACACCTTC,CASSCRQVEWNSYGYTF
few,TRBD1,TRBV19,TRBJ2-1,TGTGCCAGTAGTATCCTGACAGGGGGCTTCGGCGATGAGCAGTTCTTC,CASSILTGGFGDEQFF
-,-,TRBV7-8,TRBJ2-5,TGTGCCAGCAGTCGCTACGGAGAGACCCAGTACTTC,CASSRYGETQYF
-,-,TRBV28,TRBJ1-2,TGTGCCAGCGCGGTTGGTACAGGGCTCATAGGTGGCTACACCTTC,CASAVGTGLIGGYTF
-,TRBD1,TRBV19,TRBJ1-2,TGTGCCACGACAGGGAACTATGGCTACACCTTC,CATTGNYGYTF
-,-,TRBV29-1,TRBJ2-5,TGCAGCGTTGACCTTAACGCGGGGGAGACCCAGTACTTC,CSVDLNAGETQYF
-,TRBD1,TRBV5-1,TRBJ1-4,TGCGCCAGCAGCTTTGGAACCTATGGACAGGGAGAAGAAAAACTGTTTTTT,CASSFGTYGQGEEKLFF
-,-,TRBV6-1,TRBJ1-5,TGTGCCAGCAGGTTACAGGGCTGGCAGCCCCAGCATTTT,CASRLQGWQPQHF
few,-,TRBV6-4,TRBJ1-2,TGTGCCAGCAGTGACTCGGGCAGCAACTATGGCTACACCTTC,CASSDSGSNYGYTF
-,TRBD2,TRBV7-9,TRBJ2-1,TGTGCCAGCAGGCCACTAGCGGGAGCGGTTGGAAATGAGCAGTTCTTC,CASRPLAGAVGNEQFF
-,-,TRBV7-9,TRBJ2-2,TGTGCCAGCAGCCGGGAGACCGGGGAGCTGTTTTTT,CASSRETGELFF
-,TRBD1,TRBV27,TRBJ2-7,TGTGCCAGCAGTTTCGGTCCCGGGACAGGGACGGGCTACGAGCAGTACTTC,CASSFGPGTGTGYEQYF
-,-,TRBV6-6,TRBJ2-7,TGTGCCAGCAGTTACAGTAGCGTTCTACTCTCCTACGAGCAGTACTTC,CASSYSSVLLSYEQYF
once,-,TRBV7-9,TRBJ1-2,TGTGCCAGCAGCTCCCAACAGGCTAAGGGAAACTATGGCTACACCTTC,CASSSQQAKGNYGYTF
-,-,TRBV5-1,TRBJ1-1,TGCGCCAGCAGTGCAGGGGTCCAGACAGTCACTGAAGCTTTCTTT,CASSAGVQTVTEAFF
-,TRBD2,TRBV6-5,TRBJ2-4,TGTGCCAGCAGTTACTCAGGTCTAGCGGGAAACATTCAGTACTTC,CASSYSGLAGNIQYF
-,-,TRBV11-3,TRBJ2-2,TGTGCCAGCAGCTATCTAGGCACCGGGGAGCTGTTTTTT,CASSYLGTGELFF